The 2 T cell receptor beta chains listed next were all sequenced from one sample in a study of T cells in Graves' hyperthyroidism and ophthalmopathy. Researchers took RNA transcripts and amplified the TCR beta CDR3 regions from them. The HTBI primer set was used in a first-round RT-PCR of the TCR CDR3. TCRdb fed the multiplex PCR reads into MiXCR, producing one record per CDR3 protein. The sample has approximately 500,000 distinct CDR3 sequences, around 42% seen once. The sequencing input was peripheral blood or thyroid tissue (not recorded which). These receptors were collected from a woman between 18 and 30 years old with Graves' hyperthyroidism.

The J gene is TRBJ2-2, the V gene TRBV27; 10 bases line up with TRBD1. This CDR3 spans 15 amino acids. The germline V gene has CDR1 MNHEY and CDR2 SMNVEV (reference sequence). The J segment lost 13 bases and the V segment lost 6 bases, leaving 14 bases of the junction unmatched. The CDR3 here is CASRSGQGGVLGLFF. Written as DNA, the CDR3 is TGTGCCAGCAGGAGCGGACAGGGGGGAGTTTTGGGGCTGTTTTTT.

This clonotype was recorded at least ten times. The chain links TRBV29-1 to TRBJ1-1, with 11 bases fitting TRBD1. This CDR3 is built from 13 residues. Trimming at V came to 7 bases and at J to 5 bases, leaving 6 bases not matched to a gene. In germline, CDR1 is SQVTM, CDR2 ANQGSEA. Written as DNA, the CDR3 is TGCAGCGCCGTCCGGGACAGGGGGACTGAAGCTTTCTTT. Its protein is CSAVRDRGTEAFF.